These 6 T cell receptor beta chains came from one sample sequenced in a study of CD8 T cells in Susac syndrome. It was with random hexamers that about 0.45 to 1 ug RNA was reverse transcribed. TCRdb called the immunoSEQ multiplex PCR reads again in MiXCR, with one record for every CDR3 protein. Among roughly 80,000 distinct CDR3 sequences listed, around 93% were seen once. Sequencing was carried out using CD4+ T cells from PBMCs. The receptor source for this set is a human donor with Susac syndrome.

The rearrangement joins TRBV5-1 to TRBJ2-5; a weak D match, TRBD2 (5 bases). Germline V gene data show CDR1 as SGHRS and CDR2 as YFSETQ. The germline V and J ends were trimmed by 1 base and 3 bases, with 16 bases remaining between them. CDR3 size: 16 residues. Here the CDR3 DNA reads TGCGCCAGCAGCTTGAAGGCCCTGGGAGCGGAAGAGACCCAGTACTTC. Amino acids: CASSLKALGAEETQYF.

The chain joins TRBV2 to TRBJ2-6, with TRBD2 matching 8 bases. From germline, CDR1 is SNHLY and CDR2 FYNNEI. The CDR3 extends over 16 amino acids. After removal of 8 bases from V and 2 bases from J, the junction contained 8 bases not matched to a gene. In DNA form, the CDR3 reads TGTGCCAGCCACCGCCGGGAGGGGCCTGGGGCCAACGTCCTGACTTTC. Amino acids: CASHRREGPGANVLTF.

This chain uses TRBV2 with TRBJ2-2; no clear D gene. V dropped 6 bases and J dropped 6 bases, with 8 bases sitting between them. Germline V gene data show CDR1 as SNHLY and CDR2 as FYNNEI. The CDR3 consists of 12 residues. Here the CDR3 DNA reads TGTGCCAGCAGGAAGGGTCCCGGGGAGCTGTTTTTT. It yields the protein CASRKGPGELFF.

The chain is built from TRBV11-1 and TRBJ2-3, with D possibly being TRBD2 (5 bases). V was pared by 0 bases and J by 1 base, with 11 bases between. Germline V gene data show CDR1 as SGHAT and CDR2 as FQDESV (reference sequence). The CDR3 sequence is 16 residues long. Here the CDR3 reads CASSLASGRGTDTQYF. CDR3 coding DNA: TGTGCCAGCAGCTTAGCGTCCGGGCGGGGCACAGATACGCAGTATTTT.

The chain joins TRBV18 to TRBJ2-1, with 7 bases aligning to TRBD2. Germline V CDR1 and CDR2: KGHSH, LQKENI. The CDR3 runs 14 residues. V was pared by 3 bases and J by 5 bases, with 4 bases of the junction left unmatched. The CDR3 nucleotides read TGTGCCAGCTCACCGAGCGGGGCTGACAATGAGCAGTTCTTC. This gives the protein CASSPSGADNEQFF.

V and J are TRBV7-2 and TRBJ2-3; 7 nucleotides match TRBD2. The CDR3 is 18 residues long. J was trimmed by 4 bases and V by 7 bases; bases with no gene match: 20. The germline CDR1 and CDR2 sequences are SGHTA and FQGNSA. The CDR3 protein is CASTLMVVAGGWADTQYF. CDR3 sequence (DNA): TGTGCCAGCACCCTAATGGTAGTAGCGGGCGGTTGGGCAGATACGCAGTATTTT.